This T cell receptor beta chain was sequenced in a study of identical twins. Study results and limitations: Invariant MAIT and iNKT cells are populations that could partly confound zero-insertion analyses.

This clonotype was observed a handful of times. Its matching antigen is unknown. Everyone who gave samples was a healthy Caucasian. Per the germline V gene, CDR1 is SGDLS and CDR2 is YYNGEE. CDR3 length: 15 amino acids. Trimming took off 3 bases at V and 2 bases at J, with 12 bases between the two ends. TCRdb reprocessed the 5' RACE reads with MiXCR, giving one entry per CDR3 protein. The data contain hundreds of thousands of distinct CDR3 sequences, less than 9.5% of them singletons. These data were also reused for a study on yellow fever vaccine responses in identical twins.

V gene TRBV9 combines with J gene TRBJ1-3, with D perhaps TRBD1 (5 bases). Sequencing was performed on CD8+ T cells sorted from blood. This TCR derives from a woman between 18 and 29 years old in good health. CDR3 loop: CASSDGTIAGNTIYF. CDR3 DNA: TGTGCCAGCAGCGATGGGACGATAGCTGGAAACACCATATATTTT.